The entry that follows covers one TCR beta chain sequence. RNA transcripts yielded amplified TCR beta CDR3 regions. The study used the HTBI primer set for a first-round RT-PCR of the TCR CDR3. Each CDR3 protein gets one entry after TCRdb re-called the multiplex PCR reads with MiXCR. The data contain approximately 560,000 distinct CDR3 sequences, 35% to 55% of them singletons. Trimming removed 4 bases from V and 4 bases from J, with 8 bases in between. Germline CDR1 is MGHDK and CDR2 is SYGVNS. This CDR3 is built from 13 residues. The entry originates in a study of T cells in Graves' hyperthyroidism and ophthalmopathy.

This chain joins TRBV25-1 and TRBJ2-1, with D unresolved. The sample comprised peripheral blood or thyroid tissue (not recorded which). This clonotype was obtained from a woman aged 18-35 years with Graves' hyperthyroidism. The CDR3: CASSGDPYNEQFF. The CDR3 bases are TGTGCCAGCAGTGGCGACCCTTACAATGAGCAGTTCTTC.